These 5 T cell receptor beta chains were sequenced from one sample in a study of spatial heterogeneity in lung cancer. Notes on the study in general: The study found that expanded intratumoral alpha and beta TCR counts tracked tumor mutation counts.

Antigens of these TCRs are unknown. From the 5' RACE reads, TCRdb called clonotypes with MiXCR, one entry per CDR3 protein. The sample shows about 13,000 distinct CDR3 sequences, approximately 4.8% of them seen only once. The sample's time point: sample taken at primary tumor resection. The specimen comprised lung tumor tissue, sampled at surgery. The receptors come from a male donor with early-stage non-small cell lung cancer.

This clonotype appeared many times. As an off-target read in a library built for alpha chains, this beta chain has a frequency of little significance. The V gene is TRBV10-3, the J gene TRBJ1-6; 9 bases fit TRBD1. The CDR3 has 15 residues. Germline CDR1 ENHRY, CDR2 SYGVKD. The V gene end was trimmed by 2 bases and the J gene end by 7 bases; junction bases not matched to a gene: 3. CDR3 residues: CAISEAGQGNSPLHF. CDR3 coding DNA: TGTGCCATCAGTGAGGCGGGACAGGGAAATTCACCCCTCCACTTT.

In its sample, this clonotype ranks as medium-sized. Because the library targeted alpha chains, this beta chain is an off-target read whose size means little. The chain combines TRBV28 with TRBJ1-2, with D uncertain. The germline V gene encodes CDR1 MDHEN and CDR2 SYDVKM. Trimming removed 5 bases from V and 4 bases from J, with 5 bases in between. The CDR3 extends over 11 amino acids. The CDR3 nucleotides are TGTGCCAGCAGTACCCCCTATGGCTACACCTTC. It yields the protein CASSTPYGYTF.

In the case of this clonotype: This beta chain appears as a stray read in a library generated for alpha chains; its size is not informative. The chain is built from TRBV11-2 and TRBJ1-1; no reliable D call. The germline V and J ends were trimmed by 1 base and 5 bases, with 8 bases remaining between them. Per germline, CDR1 SGHAT and CDR2 FQNNGV. The CDR3 is made up of 13 amino acids. The CDR3 reads CASSLGGKTEAFF. The CDR3 region has the DNA TGTGCCAGCAGCTTAGGTGGGAAGACTGAAGCTTTCTTT.

Details on this clonotype: As an off-target read in a library built for alpha chains, this beta chain has a frequency of little significance. The chain uses TRBV6-4 and TRBJ1-1; 7 positions match TRBD1. The germline CDR1 and CDR2 sequences are MRHNA and SNTAGT. The CDR3 runs 13 residues. J lost 5 bases, V lost 7 bases, and 7 bases had no gene match. The CDR3 DNA is TGTGCCAGCATGGAGCAGGGGGGAACTGAAGCTTTCTTT. Translated: CASMEQGGTEAFF.

This clonotype was picked up many times. The library was prepared for alpha chains; this beta chain is a stray read, so its frequency means little. The chain couples TRBV5-1 to TRBJ2-5, with TRBD2 matching over 8 bases. This CDR3 comprises 14 residues. Germline V gene data show CDR1 as SGHRS and CDR2 as YFSETQ. Trimming at V came to 4 bases and at J to 4 bases, leaving 6 bases not matched to a gene. As DNA, the CDR3 is TGCGCCAGCAGCCCTAGCGGGTTAGGAGAGACCCAGTACTTC. Residues: CASSPSGLGETQYF.